This record covers a single T cell receptor (beta chain). This record comes from a study of T cell changes during pregnancy in multiple sclerosis. Data came from immunoSEQ multiplex PCR; TCRdb stores just in-frame clones and leaves some out. The table has about 41,000 clones, almost 95% seen once. Germline V CDR1 and CDR2: SNHLY, FYNNEI. This CDR3 is 12 amino acids long. The V gene lost 4 bases and the J gene lost 7 bases, with 10 bases spanning the gap. The specimen was CD8+ T cells from peripheral blood mononuclear cells, collected in the third trimester of pregnancy. The chain employs TRBV2 and TRBJ1-1; D gene unclear. The sequence came from a female donor with multiple sclerosis, enrolled in a pregnancy study. This chain's CDR3 is CASSGLGGEAFF. CDR3 bases: TGTGCCAGCAGTGGTTTGGGAGGTGAAGCTTTCTTT.